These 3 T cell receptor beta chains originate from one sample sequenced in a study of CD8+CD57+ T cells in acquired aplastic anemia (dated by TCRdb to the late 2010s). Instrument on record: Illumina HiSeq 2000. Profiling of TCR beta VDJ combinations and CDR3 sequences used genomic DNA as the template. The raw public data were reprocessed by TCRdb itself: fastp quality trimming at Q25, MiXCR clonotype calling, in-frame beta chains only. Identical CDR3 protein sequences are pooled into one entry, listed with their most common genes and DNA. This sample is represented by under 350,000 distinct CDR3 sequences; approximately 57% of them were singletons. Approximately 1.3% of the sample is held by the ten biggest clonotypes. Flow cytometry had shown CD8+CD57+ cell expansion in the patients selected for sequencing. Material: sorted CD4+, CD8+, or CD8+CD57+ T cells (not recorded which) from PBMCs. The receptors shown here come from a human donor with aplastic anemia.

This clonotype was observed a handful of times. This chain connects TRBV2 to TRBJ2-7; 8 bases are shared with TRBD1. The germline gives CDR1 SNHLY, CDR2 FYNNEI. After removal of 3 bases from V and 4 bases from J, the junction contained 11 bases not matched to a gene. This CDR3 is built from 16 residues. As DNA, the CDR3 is TGTGCCAGCAGTGAGAGACAGGGGCCTTCGAGGTACGAGCAGTACTTC. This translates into CASSERQGPSRYEQYF. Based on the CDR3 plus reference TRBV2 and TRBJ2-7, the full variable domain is EPEVTQTPSHQVTQMGQEVILRCVPISNHLYFYWYRQILGQKVEFLVSFYNNEISEKSEIFDDQFSVERPDGSNFTLKIRSTKLEDSAMYFCASSERQGPSRYEQYFGPGTRLTVT.

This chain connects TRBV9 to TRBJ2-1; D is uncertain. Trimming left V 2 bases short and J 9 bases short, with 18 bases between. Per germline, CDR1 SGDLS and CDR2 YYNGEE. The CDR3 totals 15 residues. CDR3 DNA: TGTGCCAGCAGCGTGAAGGCTAGTATGAGAGGTGAGCAGTTCTTC. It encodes CASSVKASMRGEQFF.

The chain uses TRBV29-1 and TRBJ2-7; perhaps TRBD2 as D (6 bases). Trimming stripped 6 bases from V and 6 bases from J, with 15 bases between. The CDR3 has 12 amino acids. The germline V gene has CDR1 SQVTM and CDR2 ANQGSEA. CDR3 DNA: TGCAGCGTGGAGACGGGGGTAAGCGAGCAGTACTTC. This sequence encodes CSVETGVSEQYF.